These 32 T cell receptor beta chains were all obtained from the same sample, sequenced in a study of vaccination effects on CD4 cells after COVID-19 (dated by TCRdb to 2021 to 2024). The method behind the library was the immunoSEQ multiplex PCR assay. Not all clones reach the TCRdb copy of this immuneACCESS table, which keeps in-frame sequences only. Checked studies attribute under half of the gap to unresolved V genes and leave the rest unexplained. This sample has under 25,000 clones in its table, and about 70% of those were observed once. The ten largest clonotypes hold 15% to 20% of the sample. The ViraFEST assay stimulated PBMC with viral peptide pools and then used TCR sequencing to identify antigen-specific CD4+ T cell clonotypes by expansion. After 10 days of culture, CD4+ T cells were isolated with the EasySep CD4+ T cell isolation kit. Convalescent patients had PCR-confirmed SARS-CoV-2 infection between March and December 2020, before Alpha, Beta and Delta variants emerged in the United States.

Their cognate antigens are unknown. Sample: CD4+ T cells from PBMCs cultured with SARS-CoV-2 spike peptides, taken before COVID-19 vaccination. The meaning of the sample's cell subset or site label: SARS-CoV-2 spike overlapping peptide pool stimulation. The source is a human donor who had a prior SARS-CoV-2 infection.

V is TRBV28 and J is TRBJ1-2; 7 bases match TRBD1. V was pared by 5 bases and J by 3 bases, with 0 bases of the junction left unmatched. The CDR3 loop spans 12 amino acids. Germline lookup yields CDR1 MDHEN and CDR2 SYDVKM. The CDR3 reads CASSTGDYGYTF. The CDR3, as DNA: TGTGCCAGCAGTACAGGGGACTATGGCTACACCTTC.

The chain carries TRBV6-5 and TRBJ2-1; possibly TRBD2 for D (5 bases). Trimming left V 8 bases short and J 5 bases short, with 19 bases between. The CDR3 has 15 residues. Germline V gene sequence: CDR1 MNHEY, CDR2 SVGAGI. This CDR3 is CASPGPRGADNEQFF. The CDR3 DNA reads as TGTGCCAGCCCTGGGCCCCGGGGAGCGGACAATGAGCAGTTCTTC.

The chain joins TRBV27 to TRBJ1-5, with 7 bases that match TRBD1. Germline V gene lookup returns CDR1 MNHEY and CDR2 SMNVEV (reference sequence). Trimming removed 6 bases from V and 3 bases from J; junction bases left unmatched: 11. The CDR3 length is 16 residues. The CDR3 region has the DNA TGTGCCAGCAGCCCTATCCCAGGGGGTCACAATCAGCCCCAGCATTTT. As protein: CASSPIPGGHNQPQHF.

This chain connects TRBV5-1 to TRBJ2-5; the match to TRBD1 covers 9 bases. Germline V gene sequence: CDR1 SGHRS, CDR2 YFSETQ. The CDR3 length is 16 residues. Trimming cost V 4 bases and J 4 bases; bases outside gene matches: 11. In DNA, the CDR3 is TGCGCCAGCAGCATTTCGGGGACAGGGTCGGGAGAGACCCAGTACTTC. The encoded protein is CASSISGTGSGETQYF.

This clone was counted only a few times. The chain has TRBV6-1 and TRBJ1-2; D remains unclear. V was shortened by 0 bases and J by 2 bases, with 7 bases between the two germline ends. CDR3 length: 14 amino acids. Germline V lookup: CDR1 MNHNS, CDR2 SASEGT. The CDR3 is CASSEAGKNYGYTF. CDR3 DNA sequence: TGTGCCAGCAGTGAAGCAGGGAAAAACTATGGCTACACCTTC.

The J gene is TRBJ2-2, the V gene TRBV5-6, with a possible D match to TRBD2 (5 bases). Per germline, CDR1 SGHDT and CDR2 YYEEEE. Trimming left V 1 base short and J 3 bases short, with 10 bases between. CDR3 size: 15 residues. CDR3 DNA: TGTGCCAGCAGCTTGATCGGGGTGGACACCGGGGAGCTGTTTTTT. Translating gives CASSLIGVDTGELFF.

This chain joins TRBV4-2 and TRBJ2-7, with 8 bases identical to TRBD2. The CDR3 sequence is 19 residues long. Germline CDR1 reads LGHNA; CDR2 reads YNFKEQ. With 4 bases clipped from V and 2 bases from J, the junction kept 19 bases outside the gene matches. CDR3 in DNA: TGTGCCAGCAGCCGTAGCCTTGGGGGTAGCGGGGAAGTCGCCTACGAGCAGTACTTC. Translation gives CASSRSLGGSGEVAYEQYF.

The CDR3 region is CASSSDGEIYEQYF. The CDR3 DNA reads as TGCGCCAGCAGCTCGGACGGCGAAATCTACGAGCAGTACTTC. The chain has TRBV5-1 and TRBJ2-7, with D uncertain. V was pared by 3 bases and J by 3 bases, with 13 bases between. Germline values: CDR1 SGHRS, CDR2 YFSETQ. The CDR3 contains 14 residues.

V is TRBV4-3 and J is TRBJ2-7; no clear D gene. The CDR3 contains 16 residues. Germline CDR1 LGHNA, CDR2 YSLEER. Trimming removed 0 bases from V and 9 bases from J, with 21 bases in between. CDR3 in amino acids: CASSQERSTGLVLQYF. Here the CDR3 DNA reads TGCGCCAGCAGCCAAGAAAGGAGTACTGGGCTTGTACTGCAGTACTTC.

V and J are TRBV24-1 and TRBJ2-1, with D perhaps TRBD2 (7 bases). Per germline, CDR1 KGHDR and CDR2 SFDVKD. The V and J ends lost 1 base and 6 bases respectively, with 15 bases between them. This CDR3 spans 16 amino acids. The CDR3 sequence: CATSDFGPGEGNEQFF. The CDR3 coding sequence is TGTGCCACCAGTGATTTTGGGCCAGGGGAGGGCAATGAGCAGTTCTTC.

The rearrangement joins TRBV7-2 to TRBJ2-7; D is uncertain. V lost 4 bases, J lost 0 bases, and 4 bases lay in between. The CDR3 spans 12 residues. Looked up from germline, CDR1 is SGHTA and CDR2 is FQGNSA. The CDR3 loop is CASSSHSYEQYF. In DNA form, the CDR3 reads TGTGCCAGCAGCTCCCACTCCTACGAGCAGTACTTC. Filled out from reference TRBV7-2 and TRBJ2-7, the complete variable domain reads GAGVSQSPSNKVTEKGKDVELRCDPISGHTALYWYRQSLGQGLEFLIYFQGNSAPDKSGLPSDRFSAERTGGSVSTLTIQRTQQEDSAVYLCASSSHSYEQYFGPGTRLTVT.

The chain uses TRBV29-1 and TRBJ2-1; the match to TRBD1 covers 11 bases. V trimming: 4 bases; J trimming: 7 bases; junction bases outside the gene matches: 12. Germline assignment: CDR1 SQVTM and CDR2 ANQGSEA. The length of the CDR3 is 16 residues. The CDR3, as DNA: TGCAGCGTTGTCGCCATAGGACAGGGGGCTGGTAATGAGCAGTTCTTC. Residues: CSVVAIGQGAGNEQFF.

V gene TRBV2 combines with J gene TRBJ2-5; 12 bases fit TRBD2. Germline V gives CDR1 SNHLY, CDR2 FYNNEI. The CDR3 has 14 residues. V gave up 6 bases and J gave up 5 bases; unmatched junction bases: 4. CDR3: CASSFGTSGETQYF. The CDR3 DNA follows: TGTGCCAGCAGCTTTGGGACTAGCGGGGAGACCCAGTACTTC.

The chain uses TRBV28 and TRBJ2-7, with D perhaps TRBD1 or TRBD2 (5 bases each). Germline assignment: CDR1 MDHEN and CDR2 SYDVKM. Trimming took off 8 bases at V and 2 bases at J, with 22 bases between the two ends. There are 16 residues in the CDR3. CDR3 sequence reads: CASLGSPGRATYEQYF. The CDR3, as DNA: TGTGCCAGCCTGGGGTCCCCGGGACGGGCAACCTACGAGCAGTACTTC. The entire variable domain, with the rest obtained from reference TRBV28 and TRBJ2-7, is as follows: DVKVTQSSRYLVKRTGEKVFLECVQDMDHENMFWYRQDPGLGLRLIYFSYDVKMKEKGDIPEGYSVSREKKERFSLILESASTNQTSMYLCASLGSPGRATYEQYFGPGTRLTVT.

The chain couples TRBV11-3 to TRBJ2-7, with 9 nucleotides matching TRBD2. The CDR3 loop spans 13 amino acids. CDR1 and CDR2 from the germline V gene are SGHNT and YENEEA. With V trimmed by 5 bases and J by 8 bases, 7 bases remained unmatched. The CDR3 DNA reads TGTGCCAGCAGCGGCGGGGGGGCGAGGAAGCAGTACTTC. This translates into CASSGGGARKQYF.

The count of this clone is one. This sequence joins TRBV7-2 and TRBJ2-1, with D perhaps assigned TRBD1 or TRBD2 (6 bases each). The CDR3 runs to 14 residues. V was pared by 4 bases and J by 10 bases, with 17 bases between. Germline CDR1 and CDR2: SGHTA and FQGNSA. The CDR3: CASSSSWGAGEQFF. In DNA, the CDR3 is TGTGCCAGCAGCTCTAGCTGGGGGGCCGGGGAGCAGTTCTTC.

The chain links TRBV9 to TRBJ1-1; D possibly corresponds to TRBD1 (5 bases). The CDR3 has 14 amino acids. V lost 0 bases and J 5 bases, leaving 11 bases between the germline ends. Per germline, CDR1 SGDLS and CDR2 YYNGEE. The CDR3 loop is CASSVGGRPTEAFF. The CDR3 region has the DNA TGTGCCAGCAGCGTAGGGGGCAGGCCTACTGAAGCTTTCTTT.

The chain uses TRBV5-6 and TRBJ1-2; 9 bases line up with TRBD1. Trimming removed 4 bases from V and 2 bases from J; junction bases left unmatched: 9. This CDR3 region has 16 residues. Germline loops: CDR1 SGHDT, CDR2 YYEEEE. The CDR3 bases are TGTGCCAGCAGCCCCATCCCGGGACAGGGAAACTATGGCTACACCTTC. Protein sequence: CASSPIPGQGNYGYTF.

The chain links TRBV5-4 to TRBJ2-7; D possibly uses TRBD1 or TRBD2 (5 bases each). The CDR3 loop spans 13 amino acids. The germline gives CDR1 SGHNT, CDR2 YYREEE (reference sequence). The V end lost 0 bases, the J end lost 5 bases, and 9 bases lay between the germline ends. The CDR3: CASSLAGGNEQYF. The CDR3 region has the DNA TGTGCCAGCAGCTTGGCTGGGGGAAACGAGCAGTACTTC. The variable domain in full, completed from reference TRBV5-4 and TRBJ2-7, reads ETGVTQSPTHLIKTRGQQVTLRCSSQSGHNTVSWYQQALGQGPQFIFQYYREEENGRGNFPPRFSGLQFPNYSSELNVNALELDDSALYLCASSLAGGNEQYFGPGTRLTVT.

This chain uses TRBV6-5 with TRBJ2-7; 9 positions match TRBD1. V lost 6 bases and J lost 6; bases outside the gene matches: 6. Germline CDR1 and CDR2: MNHEY and SVGAGI. There are 13 residues in the CDR3. CDR3 coding DNA: TGTGCCAGCAGAGGGGACAGGGCTGCCGAGCAGTACTTC. This translates into CASRGDRAAEQYF.

Only a few counts were recorded for this clone. CDR3 bases: TGTGCCAGCAGCTCCTCGGGAAGCGAGCAGTACTTC. Its protein is CASSSSGSEQYF. The chain has TRBV11-2 and TRBJ2-7; D perhaps matches TRBD2 (5 bases). Germline V gives CDR1 SGHAT, CDR2 FQNNGV. Trimming took 4 bases from V and 6 from J, leaving 10 bases between them. There are 12 residues in the CDR3.

The chain joins TRBV2 to TRBJ1-1; 10 bases map to TRBD1. Germline assignment: CDR1 SNHLY and CDR2 FYNNEI. The CDR3 extends over 15 amino acids. V shed 9 bases and J 4 bases; nucleotides not matched to a gene: 11. CDR3 sequence: CASYRTGGGGTEAFF. The DNA of the CDR3 is TGTGCCAGTTATAGGACAGGGGGAGGAGGCACTGAAGCTTTCTTT.

The V gene is TRBV30, the J gene TRBJ2-3, with 9 bases fitting TRBD2. There are 15 residues in the CDR3. V lost 5 bases, J lost 8 bases, and 14 bases stayed unmatched. Germline V lookup: CDR1 GTSNPN, CDR2 SVGIG (reference sequence). The CDR3 loop reads CAWGGLAGPLSTQYF. CDR3 in DNA: TGTGCCTGGGGGGGGCTAGCGGGGCCCCTTTCTACGCAGTATTTT.

The chain carries TRBV7-6 and TRBJ1-5; D is perhaps TRBD1 (5 bases). V lost 5 bases and J 7 bases, leaving 9 bases between the germline ends. Germline V gene sequence: CDR1 SGHVS, CDR2 FNYEAQ. The CDR3 loop spans 12 amino acids. The CDR3 is CASSLRGQPQHF. DNA for the CDR3: TGTGCCAGCAGCCTCCGGGGGCAGCCCCAGCATTTT.

The chain couples TRBV19 to TRBJ1-6, with no clear D. V gave up 5 bases and J gave up 9 bases, with 17 bases separating them. Germline-derived CDR1 and CDR2 are LNHDA and SQIVND (reference sequence). The CDR3 consists of 15 residues. CDR3 loop: CASSYTSQTGSPLHF. The CDR3 nucleotides are TGTGCCAGTAGTTACACAAGCCAGACGGGTTCACCCCTCCACTTT.

This chain links TRBV5-1 with TRBJ2-5, with 10 bases that match TRBD2. Trimming cost V 5 bases and J 5 bases; bases outside gene matches: 9. The CDR3 has 15 amino acids. Germline-derived CDR1 and CDR2 are SGHRS and YFSETQ. CDR3 DNA sequence: TGCGCCAGCAGTGGAGGGACTAGCGTTTGGGAGACCCAGTACTTC. This translates into CASSGGTSVWETQYF.

This chain joins TRBV28 and TRBJ2-7; D gene uncertain. There are 12 residues in the CDR3. V shed 3 bases and J shed 5 bases, with 8 bases lying between them. Germline CDR1 is MDHEN and CDR2 is SYDVKM. Written as DNA, the CDR3 is TGTGCCAGCAGTTTCCATTCTAACGAGCAGTACTTC. As protein: CASSFHSNEQYF.

J is TRBJ2-5 and V is TRBV3-1 (or the pseudogene TRBV3-2); tentatively, D is TRBD1 (5 bases). The germline gives CDR1 LGHDT, CDR2 YNNKEL (reference sequence). This CDR3 contains 13 residues. Trimming removed 6 bases at V and 1 base at J, with 9 bases between. This CDR3 reads CASSHRTQETQYF. Written as DNA, the CDR3 is TGTGCCAGCAGTCACAGGACCCAAGAGACCCAGTACTTC.

V and J are TRBV24-1 and TRBJ1-1; the match to TRBD1 covers 8 bases. There are 18 residues in the CDR3. V lost 1 base, J lost 1 base, and 10 bases stayed unmatched. From germline, CDR1 is KGHDR and CDR2 SFDVKD. The CDR3 loop is CATSDFGSAGGTNTEAFF. The CDR3 bases are TGTGCCACCAGTGATTTCGGGTCCGCAGGGGGCACGAACACTGAAGCTTTCTTT.

V gene TRBV19 combines with J gene TRBJ1-5, with TRBD1 identical over 7 bases. This CDR3 comprises 17 residues. Unmatched junction bases numbered 10, after V lost 3 bases and J lost 2 bases. CDR1 is LNHDA and CDR2 is SQIVND in the germline V gene (reference sequence). Here the CDR3 reads CASSMGHRGLGNQPQHF. As DNA, the CDR3 is TGTGCCAGTAGTATGGGCCACAGGGGCCTGGGCAATCAGCCCCAGCATTTT.

This chain connects TRBV24-1 to TRBJ2-2; D is perhaps TRBD2 (6 bases). Trimming shortened V by 9 bases and J by 1 base, and 14 bases separated the two germline ends. Germline lookup yields CDR1 KGHDR and CDR2 SFDVKD. This CDR3 is built from 15 residues. In DNA, the CDR3 is TGTGCCACCTCGACCAACGGGAGGAACACCGGGGAGCTGTTTTTT. Protein sequence: CATSTNGRNTGELFF.

J is TRBJ2-1 and V is TRBV20-1; 7 bases line up with TRBD2. The germline V gene has CDR1 DFQATT and CDR2 SNEGSKA (reference sequence). The CDR3 is made up of 11 amino acids. CDR3 sequence reads: CRVAGYNEQFF. The CDR3 nucleotides are TGCAGAGTAGCGGGCTACAATGAGCAGTTCTTC.